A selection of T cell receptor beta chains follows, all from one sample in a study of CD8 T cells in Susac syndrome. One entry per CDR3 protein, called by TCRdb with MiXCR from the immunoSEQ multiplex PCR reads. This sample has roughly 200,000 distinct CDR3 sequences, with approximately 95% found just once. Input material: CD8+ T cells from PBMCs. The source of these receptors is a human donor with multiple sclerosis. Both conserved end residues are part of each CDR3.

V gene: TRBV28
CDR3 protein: CASSPPTNEQFF

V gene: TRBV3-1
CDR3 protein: CASSRADYNEQFF

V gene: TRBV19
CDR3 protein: CASSPAYRKNQPQHF

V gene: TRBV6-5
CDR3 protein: CASTLGGGGYTF

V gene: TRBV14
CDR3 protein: CASSLSVLPSYNEQFF

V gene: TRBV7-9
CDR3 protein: CASSHLRGTTPYNEQFF

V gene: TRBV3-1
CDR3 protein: CASSQVRGEPDTQYF

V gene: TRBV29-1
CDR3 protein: CSVATPDSTEAFF

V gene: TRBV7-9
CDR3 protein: CASSADRAYTF

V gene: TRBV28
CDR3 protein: CASSFETANTEAFF

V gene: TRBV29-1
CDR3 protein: CSVEDARGTEAFF

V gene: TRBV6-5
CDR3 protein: CASSLFGGSSPLHF

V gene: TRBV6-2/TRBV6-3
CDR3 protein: CASSLLDTYNEQFF

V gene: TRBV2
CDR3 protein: CASSEFGSYMLAFEQFF

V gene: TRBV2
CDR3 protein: CASKGSGWELFF

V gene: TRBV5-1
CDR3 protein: CASSLELGTYEQYF

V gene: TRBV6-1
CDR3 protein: CASSEGTGGYEQYF

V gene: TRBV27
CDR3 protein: CASGDRSYEQYF

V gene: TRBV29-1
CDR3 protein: CSVASGTGANGYTF

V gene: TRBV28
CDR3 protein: CASSKGLAGDIYEQYF

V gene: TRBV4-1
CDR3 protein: CASSQTGTGVYEQYF

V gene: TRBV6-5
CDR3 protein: CASSSLRRSYEQYF

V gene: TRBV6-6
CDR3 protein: CASSYNLGGEQFF

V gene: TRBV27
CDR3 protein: CASKGDSNQPQHF

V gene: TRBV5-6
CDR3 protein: CASSLVGGHTDTQYF

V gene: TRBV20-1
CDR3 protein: CSASTGTGDQPQHF

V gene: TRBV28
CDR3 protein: CASSRPGTGSEQYF

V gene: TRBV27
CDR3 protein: CASSRQGIVHEQYF

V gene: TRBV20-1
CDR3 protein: CSATSGGFSEQYF